This entry concerns a single TCR beta chain. Its specificity is unknown. The data were taken from a study of T cell responses to AZD1222 COVID-19 vaccine. Whole-study findings and limits: Sampling that yielded the repertoires occurred only after the peak T cell response. Per reports, nearly half of all spike-specific TCRs target regions that are unmutated in variants. It was only a handful of AZD1222 recipients who were seropositive at baseline.

Assay: immunoSEQ multiplex PCR; the TCRdb copy retains only in-frame clones and omits some. The sample carries 150,000 or so clones, roughly nine tenths recorded once. The CDR3 is made up of 15 amino acids. V was pared by 0 bases and J by 5 bases, with 15 bases between. In germline, CDR1 is GTSNPN, CDR2 SVGIG (reference sequence). This rearrangement joins TRBV30 to TRBJ2-3; D ambiguous. Sequenced here: peripheral blood, sampled 28 days after the second AZD1222 dose. The sequence was obtained from an adult who received the AZD1222 COVID-19 vaccine. CDR3 coding DNA: TGTGCCTGGAGTGTTTCGCTCCACGGCAGAGATACGCAGTATTTT. Protein product: CAWSVSLHGRDTQYF.